Below, one T cell receptor beta chain is given with its context. The CDR3 is made up of 15 amino acids. V shed 5 bases and J 3 bases; nucleotides not matched to a gene: 7. Germline loops: CDR1 MNHNY, CDR2 SVGAGI (reference sequence). Per the study methods: Reference gene primer amplification gave estimated nucleated cell counts. Clones were read by immunoSEQ multiplex PCR, and TCRdb kept only the in-frame ones, dropping some. That table gives V, J and clone size, and the DNA gave D and trimming. This sample carries approximately 46,000 clones, under 95% of them seen once, and the ten largest clones take around 6.5%. The data are from a study of blood T cell repertoires in COVID-19. About the research overall: COVID-19 samples, acute and convalescent, were from the United States, Italy and Spain. T cells, B-cell-depleted T cells, or PBMCs provided the cDNA or gDNA that served as material.

Sequencing input: peripheral blood. The sequence was obtained from an older man with active COVID-19. This chain links TRBV6-6 with TRBJ1-5, with 7 bases matching TRBD1. CDR3 DNA: TGTGCCAGCAGTCCCCGGGGGACAGACAATCAGCCCCAGCATTTT. Amino acid sequence: CASSPRGTDNQPQHF.